This TCR beta chain is from a study of blood T cell repertoires in COVID-19. Study-wide context: From the United States, Italy and Spain came samples of acute and convalescent COVID-19.

In the source study's methods: Estimation of nucleated cell counts relied on the amplification of reference gene primers. Clones were read by immunoSEQ multiplex PCR, and TCRdb kept only the in-frame ones, dropping some. V, J and clone size are taken as reported in that table, and D and trimming were inferred from the DNA itself. The sample has about 210,000 clones, just over 90% seen once; the top ten hold 1.2%. CDR3 length: 17 residues. The V gene lost 0 bases and the J gene lost 12 bases, with 24 bases spanning the gap. The V gene's germline CDR1 is LGHNT and CDR2 FRNRAP. The sequencing sample was made of peripheral blood. This sequence was found in a man aged 25-40 years with acute or convalescent COVID-19. The chain combines TRBV12-5 with TRBJ2-1, with a weak D call TRBD2 (6 bases). The CDR3 region has the DNA TGTGCTAGTGGTTTGGTACGCGAAAAACGGGGAGGCTTGGCGCAGTTCTTC. Residues: CASGLVREKRGGLAQFF.